The TCR beta chain under discussion was sequenced for a study of cytomegalovirus exposure and HLA in healthy donors listed by TCRdb under 2017. With regard to the full study: According to an earlier analysis of several hundred of the donors, some 180 million T cells yielded 117 million unique TCR beta sequences and roughly 280 Gb of sequence data. An early release covering roughly 600 HLA-typed donors comprised approximately 300 gigabases of sequencing data and about 90 million unique TCR sequences. Among the roughly 390 genotyped donors, more than 70% belonged to the genetic ancestry cluster associated with self-reported Caucasian donors. The study aimed to test whether cataloging public T cell receptors could reveal signatures of past pathogen exposure. Using immunosequencing, the study profiled T cell repertoires from 666 subjects and related those repertoires to cytomegalovirus serostatus. Besides the first cohort of around 700 subjects, a separate validation cohort made up of 120 different subjects was used. To predict cytomegalovirus infection status, the study brought together high-throughput TCR immunosequencing, statistical association of individual TCRs with disease status, and machine learning. A later analysis re-analyzed previously published TCR beta repertoires from hundreds of donors and added high-resolution HLA genotyping to study TCR occurrence patterns. Rather than drawing on any new phenotypic data, the later analysis identified candidate immune exposures from TCR beta sequences and the way those sequences occurred across donors. In an earlier analysis of about 590 of the donors, high-throughput TCR beta sequencing was used to judge whether each TCR beta V gene segment behaved as functional or pseudogenic. Donor age, sex, ethnicity and CMV serostatus were collected together with the repertoire data. A later genetic analysis took genome-wide SNP genotypes for about three fifths of the 666 donors and used that subset as a discovery cohort. Every repertoire in the discovery cohort had been generated on one and the same sequencing platform. Class I and class II HLA loci were covered by the typing at four-digit resolution. The number of donors typed differed by locus, with about 620-630 for A, B, C, DRB1 and DQB1, roughly 520 for DQA1, 600 to 610 for DPA1, and about 450 for DPB1. Five DR-DQ haplotypes were handled as single units for association and clustering, since linkage in the cohort was strong. On average, roughly 240,000 unique TCR beta nucleotide sequences were sequenced per donor among roughly 430 genotyped donors of the cohort, with about 19% of those sequences being non-productive.

What the study reported, not specific to this receptor: A later analysis found that most CMV-associated TCR beta chains appeared HLA-restricted, with HLA associations seemingly driven largely by CMV exposure. Correlated functional status among segregating V segments might reflect linkage disequilibrium, but an unknown experimental factor could not be ruled out. The classifier was reported to diagnose cytomegalovirus status with high specificity and sensitivity in both the original and validation cohorts. A further reported finding was that TCR beta sequences accurately predicted the HLA-A and HLA-B alleles for most subjects in the first cohort. A group of highly shared sequence variants was considered likely to be a technical artifact of the sequencing pipeline. The presence/absence analyses assumed that sequencing depth was roughly uniform across donors, and that assumption may not be true. Strong co-occurrence of HLA alleles, especially DR and DQ, made assigning TCR associations to individual alleles difficult. A later analysis found that TCR association rates varied across HLA loci, with DRB1 alleles showing the most associated TCRs and HLA-C alleles the fewest. HLA typing was unavailable for some donors at each locus, so association tests used only the typed subset. Roughly 17 rarely observed V segments, including chromosome 9 orphons, were excluded from the earlier analysis of several hundred of the donors because counts were too low. In a later analysis, HLA-associated TCR beta chains were found to be more clonally expanded and to have lower generation probabilities than equally common non-associated chains. At a false discovery rate of 0.05, a later analysis linked 16,951 TCR beta sequences to specific HLA alleles. CMV serostatus was the only immune exposure information available for the cohort. According to the authors, the approach could potentially be generalized to other disease states and immunological phenotypes. In vitro tests confirmed that three of the cytomegalovirus-associated TCR beta chains recognize cytomegalovirus antigens. A total of fewer than 200 TCR beta chains were listed by the study as associated with cytomegalovirus. Some IMGT-functional V segments, including TRBV6-2 and TRBV6-3, could not be distinguished by the 87-base-pair reads and were therefore excluded. An association between a missense DCLRE1C variant and V-gene and J-gene trimming of TCR beta chains was found in a later genetic analysis and replicated in an independent cohort. A later genetic analysis reported fewer N-insertions in productive TCRs among donors in an Asian-associated ancestry cluster than the roughly 720-donor mean. While some public TCRs were present in many individuals, most TCR sequences turned up only very rarely across donors. According to a later analysis, parvovirus B19, influenza, CMV and Epstein-Barr virus appeared linked to several top co-occurrence clusters. An earlier analysis of 450 to 750 of the donors showed that most TCR beta V segments appeared in productive rearrangements either about 90% or about 30% of the time, which broadly matched IMGT annotations. This cohort had only TCR beta chains sequenced, and the lack of alpha or paired-chain data limited which features could be detected.

Receptors were amplified or captured by the immunoSEQ multiplex PCR assay. The multiplex PCR relied on a mix of 60 forward primers for TCR Vbeta segments and 13 reverse primers for TCR Jbeta segments. Amplification of the CDR3 region of rearranged TCR beta genes was performed with a multiplex PCR assay on genomic DNA. On the Illumina HiSeq System, the amplified TCR beta libraries were sequenced as 87-base-pair reads. Under the source paper's analysis protocol: A later analysis counted about 82 million unique TCR beta chains across the 640 or so repertoires, and about 10 million of these chains were shared by at least two donors. Raw reads were error-corrected and collapsed into unique sequences by a nearest-neighbor algorithm in which closely related sequences were merged to remove PCR and sequencing errors. CDR3 sequences were aligned to IMGT reference sequences to assign V, D and J gene segments. For a sequence to be retained, at least a six-nucleotide match to both a V gene segment and a J gene segment was required. A rearrangement counted as productive if the CDR3 had no stop codons and remained in frame with V and J, and every other rearrangement counted as non-productive. CDR3 was defined according to IMGT convention as the region running from the second conserved V-encoded cysteine to the conserved J-encoded phenylalanine. Sequences without an unambiguous match to a single V gene segment were excluded from the earlier analysis of approximately 560 of the donors. In an earlier analysis of approximately 560 of the donors, a V segment was called functional when productive rearrangements were above 56.7%, and segregating when the standard deviation between donors exceeded 5%. A statistical classification framework was developed to diagnose cytomegalovirus status using the catalog of TCR beta chain sequences. In a later analysis, V and J genes were assigned by comparing TCR nucleotide sequences against IMGT/GENE-DB human TR gene sequences. A later analysis assigned CDR3 sequences and most-parsimonious VDJ recombination scenarios with the TCRdist pipeline. In a later analysis, every TCR beta chain was defined by the combination of its CDR3 amino acid sequence and its V-gene family, and reads without a unique V-gene family were dropped. In a later analysis, 450 to 600 highly shared, low-generation-probability nucleotide sequences were removed to address suspected cross-contamination and a sequencing artifact. A later analysis calculated a clonal expansion index for each public chain from normalized within-repertoire ranks of inferred template counts. In a later analysis, generation probabilities were computed using a VDJ recombination model fitted to out-of-frame rearrangements, and the results were checked against IGoR. A later analysis scored TCR-TCR, TCR-HLA and TCR-CMV co-occurrence with hypergeometric tests, applying a repertoire-size bias correction to TCR pairs. False discovery rates were estimated in a later analysis by permuting HLA or CMV assignments 20 times. In a later analysis, co-occurring TCRs were grouped with DBSCAN, and TCRdist sequence similarity was added when clustering was performed within HLA-allele-positive subsets. For co-occurrence clustering, repertoires with fewer than 30,000 or more than 120,000 public chains were excluded, along with 4 to 6 repertoires with anomalous nucleotide sharing. Entries here come from immuneACCESS through TCRdb and include only in-frame sequences with V and J called. Some clones fail to appear in such tables; in the studies checked, an unresolved V gene covers under half of the shortfall, and the cause of the remainder is unknown. V, J and clone size are taken as reported in that table, and D and trimming were inferred from the DNA itself. Recorded for this sample are about 140,000 clones; about 66% of them occurred a single time. Of the sample, around 2% is held by the ten largest clones.

The CDR3 starts with the cysteine, ends with the phenylalanine, and has 14 residues. Only CDR3 DNA is held: 42 bases, read in frame from base 1. Taken from the germline V gene, the CDR1 and CDR2 loops are SGHVS and FQNEAQ. Compared with germline, V lacks 3 bases and J lacks 5 bases; bases without a gene match: 6. The cohort was made up of about 670 healthy bone marrow donors. At the time of sampling, all cohort members were nominally healthy, though unrecorded immune exposures were likely present. The donor tested CMV seronegative and was one of the 352 seronegative cohort members. Every donor gave a peripheral blood sample, and the peripheral blood mononuclear cells from that sample were used for TCR beta sequencing. Genomic DNA was extracted from the blood cell samples with the Qiagen DNeasy Blood Extraction Kit. Note on this clone: The antigen this receptor binds is unknown. No much larger clone exists at a distance of one base, and base qualities are not known.

This chain joins TRBV7-8 to TRBJ2-5; the central 7 bases match TRBD1. Material: PBMCs. This TCR was recovered from a male donor in good health and CMV-seronegative. The nucleotides are TGTGCCAGCAGCTTTACAGGGGTCCAGGAGACCCAGTACTTC. This is translated as CASSFTGVQETQYF.